Presented here are 20 T cell receptor beta chains from one specimen sequenced in a study of T cell repertoires in cytomegalovirus infection. TCRdb redid the calling of the reads with MiXCR, one entry per CDR3 protein. The sample has approximately 700,000 distinct CDR3 sequences; about 40% are singletons. Sequencing input: PBMCs. The receptor source for this set is a human donor in good health (CMV status not recorded). Some clones in this sample may be carry-over from other donors' samples.

The rearrangement uses TRBV10-3 and TRBJ2-3; D may be TRBD1 (5 bases). The CDR3 runs to 14 residues. Trimming removed 6 bases from V and 4 bases from J, with 14 bases in between. CDR1 is ENHRY, CDR2 SYGVKD, per germline. The CDR3 protein is CAIRSDRGADTQYF. Here the CDR3 DNA reads TGTGCCATCAGGTCGGATAGGGGCGCAGATACGCAGTATTTT.

This chain joins TRBV29-1 and TRBJ1-2; TRBD1 aligns across 7 bases. Germline loops: CDR1 SQVTM, CDR2 ANQGSEA. Trimming cost V 6 bases and J 4 bases; bases outside gene matches: 2. The CDR3 consists of 11 residues. The CDR3 nucleotides read TGCAGCGTGGACAGGTCCTATGGCTACACCTTC. It is translated as CSVDRSYGYTF.

The chain couples TRBV5-1 to TRBJ2-7, with unresolved D. The CDR3 extends over 16 amino acids. The germline gives CDR1 SGHRS, CDR2 YFSETQ. V dropped 1 base and J dropped 2 bases, with 16 bases sitting between them. The CDR3 sequence is CASSLTLGSPAYEQYF. The CDR3 DNA follows: TGCGCCAGCAGCTTGACCCTGGGCAGTCCGGCCTACGAGCAGTACTTC.

As regards this clonotype: Because the CDR3's place on the DNA is in doubt, the DNA is left out and the CDR3 is given as listed by TCRdb. This rearrangement joins TRBV28 to TRBJ1-5; whether TRBD1, the table's D call, matches the DNA was not checked. Germline V gene data show CDR1 as MDHEN and CDR2 as SYDVKM. Ends included, the CDR3 has 14 residues. This CDR3 is CASSFGAGNQPQPF.

This clonotype was found many times. CDR3 amino acids: CASSLFPWTGGNGANVLTF. Here the CDR3 DNA reads TGTGCCAGCAGCTTATTCCCTTGGACAGGGGGCAATGGGGCCAACGTCCTGACTTTC. V is TRBV7-6 and J is TRBJ2-6, with 11 bases lining up with TRBD1. J lost 3 bases, V lost 2 bases, and 9 bases had no gene match. This CDR3 has 19 amino acids. The V gene's germline CDR1 is SGHVS and CDR2 FNYEAQ.

The V call is TRBV15, the J call TRBJ1-2; D remains ambiguous. Trimming took off 0 bases at V and 6 bases at J, with 14 bases between the two ends. The CDR3 runs to 15 residues. Germline CDR1 and CDR2: LNHNV and YYDKDF (reference sequence). The CDR3 sequence: CATSRDLISADGYTF. CDR3 in DNA: TGTGCCACCAGCAGAGATCTAATCTCGGCGGATGGCTACACCTTC.

The chain uses TRBV4-1 and TRBJ1-6; perhaps TRBD1 as D (5 bases). Deletions cut 0 bases from V and 6 bases from J, with 12 bases between. Germline loops: CDR1 MGHRA, CDR2 YSYEKL. The CDR3 has 16 residues. The CDR3 loop reads CASSQDKGNTNSPLHF. Written as DNA, the CDR3 is TGCGCCAGCAGCCAAGATAAGGGGAACACTAATTCACCCCTCCACTTT.

The chain carries TRBV2 and TRBJ1-1; weak D call: TRBD1 (5 bases). Trimming took 3 bases from V and 4 from J, leaving 15 bases between them. CDR1 and CDR2 (germline): SNHLY, FYNNEI. There are 15 residues in the CDR3. CDR3 nucleotide sequence: TGTGCCAGCAGTGAGCACGGGGGTGGGGGCACTGAAGCTTTCTTT. It yields the protein CASSEHGGGGTEAFF.

The gene calls are TRBV7-9 and TRBJ1-4; no reliable D call. The CDR3 is made up of 15 amino acids. Trimming left V 4 bases short and J 8 bases short, with 17 bases between. The germline V gene has CDR1 SEHNR and CDR2 FQNEAQ (reference sequence). The CDR3 DNA reads TGTGCCAGCAGCTCTAGGGCCAGACTTGAGGAAAAACTGTTTTTT. Translation: CASSSRARLEEKLFF.

A few counts support this clonotype. Mismatch with germline at one junction end may stem from a read error. The chain is built from TRBV7-2 and TRBJ2-1; 8 nucleotides line up with TRBD2. In germline, CDR1 is SGHTA, CDR2 FQGNSA. CDR3 length equals 19 residues. The CDR3 is CASSLVPPSLAGSPNEQLF. Here the CDR3 DNA reads TGTGCCAGCAGCTTAGTCCCCCCCTCTCTAGCGGGCTCCCCCAATGAGCAGCTCTTC. The full variable domain, with the rest looked up from reference TRBV7-2 and TRBJ2-1, is GAGVSQSPSNKVTEKGKDVELRCDPISGHTALYWYRQSLGQGLEFLIYFQGNSAPDKSGLPSDRFSAERTGGSVSTLTIQRTQQEDSAVYLCASSLVPPSLAGSPNEQLFGPGTRLTVL.

Notes on this clonotype: At one of its ends the junction is not consistent with the germline gene, which may arise from a read error. The J gene is TRBJ2-1, the V gene TRBV7-6, with D possibly TRBD1 on 6 matching bases. This CDR3 comprises 14 residues. From germline, CDR1 is SGHVS and CDR2 FNYEAQ. CDR3 amino acids: CASRHETGLREQFF. The CDR3 DNA is TGTGCAAGCAGACACGAAACAGGGCTCAGGGAGCAGTTCTTC. The variable domain in full, with the rest retrieved from reference TRBV7-6 and TRBJ2-1, is GAGVSQSPRYKVTKRGQDVALRCDPISGHVSLYWYRQALGQGPEFLTYFNYEAQQDKSGLPNDRFSAERPEGSISTLTIQRTEQRDSAMYRCASRHETGLREQFFGPGTRLTVL.

Note on this clonotype: A read error may produce the germline difference seen at one junction end. The V gene is TRBV19, the J gene TRBJ1-2; 8 nucleotides align to TRBD1. Germline CDR1 and CDR2: LNHDA and SQIVND (reference sequence). The CDR3 consists of 14 residues. The CDR3: CASTPTGESYVYTF. For the CDR3, the DNA is TGTGCCAGTACCCCGACAGGGGAGTCCTATGTCTACACCTTC.

This sequence joins TRBV24-1 and TRBJ2-1, with TRBD2 matching over 9 bases. CDR1 is KGHDR and CDR2 is SFDVKD in the germline V gene. The length of the CDR3 is 15 residues. Losses at the gene ends were 0 bases for V and 9 bases for J; bases not matched to a gene: 5. The CDR3, as DNA: TGTGCCACCAGTGATTTGCGAGCGGGGGGCACTGAGCAGTTCTTC. Its protein product is CATSDLRAGGTEQFF.

This clonotype was seen a handful of times. The CDR3 DNA reads as TGTGCCAGCAGCTTAATTGGCACCACATCCTACAATGAGCAGTTCTTC. As protein: CASSLIGTTSYNEQFF. The chain combines TRBV7-8 with TRBJ2-1; D uncertain. V lost 2 bases and J 1 base, leaving 12 bases between the germline ends. Germline CDR1 and CDR2: SGHVS and FQNEAQ. The CDR3 is made up of 16 amino acids. The whole variable domain, remainder taken from reference TRBV7-8 and TRBJ2-1, is GAGVSQSPRYKVAKRGQDVALRCDPISGHVSLFWYQQALGQGPEFLTYFQNEAQLDKSGLPSDRFFAERPEGSVSTLKIQRTQQEDSAVYLCASSLIGTTSYNEQFFGPGTRLTVL.

This clonotype came up a few times. The chain recombines TRBV19 with TRBJ1-4, with unresolved D. In germline, CDR1 is LNHDA, CDR2 SQIVND (reference sequence). The germline V and J ends were trimmed by 7 bases and 6 bases, with 12 bases remaining between them. There are 13 residues in the CDR3. For the CDR3, the DNA is TGTGCCAGTACGCCCGCTCTGGATGAAAAACTGTTTTTT. The encoded protein is CASTPALDEKLFF.

This clonotype was seen a handful of times. The CDR3: CASSFFTGKCTF. DNA for the CDR3: TGTGCCAGCAGTTTTTTTACGGGGAAGTGCACCTTC. J is TRBJ1-2 and V is TRBV12-3 or TRBV12-4; unclear D gene. Trimming took 3 bases from V and 13 from J, leaving 15 bases between them. The CDR3 is made up of 12 amino acids.

The chain combines TRBV9 with TRBJ1-5; D gene ambiguous. Trimming shortened V by 3 bases and J by 6 bases, and 10 bases separated the two germline ends. The CDR3 loop spans 13 amino acids. Germline lookup yields CDR1 SGDLS and CDR2 YYNGEE. CDR3 sequence reads: CASSAKEGQPQHF. The CDR3 coding sequence is TGTGCCAGCAGCGCTAAGGAGGGTCAGCCCCAGCATTTT.

The V call is TRBV27, the J call TRBJ1-6; possible D gene TRBD1, 6 bases. Germline V gives CDR1 MNHEY, CDR2 SMNVEV (reference sequence). The V end lost 8 bases, the J end lost 10 bases, and 18 bases lay between the germline ends. This CDR3 is built from 14 residues. The CDR3 loop reads CASARTGQPSPLHF. In DNA form, the CDR3 reads TGTGCCAGCGCCCGCACAGGGCAACCCTCACCCCTCCACTTT.

This clonotype has only a few counts. CDR3 nucleotide sequence: TGTGCCAGCAGTTTGCAGGGGAGGAGGGAAGAGACCCAGTACTTC. It codes for CASSLQGRREETQYF. The chain links TRBV12-3 or TRBV12-4 to TRBJ2-5; TRBD1 or TRBD2 may be the D gene (6 bases each). The CDR3 loop spans 15 amino acids. V lost 3 bases to trimming and J lost 3 bases, with 14 bases between them.

This clonotype appeared a few times. The chain has TRBV19 and TRBJ1-2; TRBD1 aligns across 8 bases. The V gene's germline CDR1 is LNHDA and CDR2 SQIVND (reference sequence). This CDR3 spans 15 amino acids. Losses at the gene ends were 7 bases for V and 2 bases for J; bases not matched to a gene: 9. CDR3 nucleotides: TGTGCCAGTAAGTTGGAGGACAGGGTCAACTATGGCTACACCTTC. Amino acids: CASKLEDRVNYGYTF. The full variable domain, rest sourced from reference TRBV19 and TRBJ1-2, is DGGITQSPKYLFRKEGQNVTLSCEQNLNHDAMYWYRQDPGQGLRLIYYSQIVNDFQKGDIAEGYSVSREKKESFPLTVTSAQKNPTAFYLCASKLEDRVNYGYTFGSGTRLTVV.